These 27 T cell receptor beta chains were sequenced from one sample in a study of T cell changes during pregnancy in multiple sclerosis. Assay used: immunoSEQ multiplex PCR; TCRdb lists only in-frame clones, some missing. The repertoire holds tens of thousands of clones, with 91% as singletons. The source was peripheral blood, collected in the third trimester of pregnancy. All receptors derive from a female donor in good health, enrolled as a control in a pregnancy study.

The rearrangement joins TRBV7-9 to TRBJ1-4, with TRBD1 matching over 8 bases. Germline assignment: CDR1 SEHNR and CDR2 FQNEAQ (reference sequence). The CDR3 has 12 amino acids. Trimming at V came to 5 bases and at J to 12 bases, leaving 5 bases not matched to a gene. CDR3 DNA sequence: TGTGCCAGCAGCGGACAGGGTCGGGAACTGTTTTTT. Its protein product is CASSGQGRELFF.

V gene TRBV11-2 combines with J gene TRBJ2-7; D might be TRBD1 (5 bases). Deletions cut 3 bases from V and 3 bases from J, with 6 bases between. Germline CDR1 and CDR2: SGHAT and FQNNGV. CDR3 length equals 12 residues. DNA of the CDR3: TGTGCCAGCAGCTTTGACAGCTACGAGCAGTACTTC. As protein: CASSFDSYEQYF.

This chain connects TRBV5-4 to TRBJ2-5, with 14 bases matching TRBD2. This CDR3 has 15 amino acids. CDR1 SGHNT and CDR2 YYREEE come from the germline V gene (reference sequence). V gave up 5 bases and J gave up 5 bases; unmatched junction bases: 5. The CDR3, as DNA: TGTGCCAGCAGACCTGGGACTAGCGGGGGCGAGACCCAGTACTTC. Translation gives CASRPGTSGGETQYF.

Regarding this clone: The sample contains more than one DNA sequence encoding this CDR3. This sequence joins TRBV18 and TRBJ1-5; D might be TRBD1 (6 bases). This CDR3 is built from 16 residues. Between the trimmed V and J ends, which lost 2 bases and 4 bases, there was a span of 15 bases. CDR1 is KGHSH and CDR2 is LQKENI in the germline V gene. The CDR3 coding sequence is TGTGCCAGCTCACCATCTTCGGGGGGCGGAAATCAGCCCCAGCATTTT. Its protein is CASSPSSGGGNQPQHF.

The CDR3 DNA reads as TGTGCCAGCAGTTCCTGGACAGGAAGCTCCTACAATGAGCAGTTCTTC. This sequence encodes CASSSWTGSSYNEQFF. The chain is built from TRBV7-9 and TRBJ2-1, with 7 bases aligning to TRBD1. V shed 6 bases and J 0 bases; nucleotides not matched to a gene: 8. The CDR3 spans 16 residues. The V gene's germline CDR1 is SEHNR and CDR2 FQNEAQ (reference sequence).

The table lists this clone with a few counts. The V call is TRBV5-6, the J call TRBJ2-7; 10 nucleotides align to TRBD1. The CDR3 spans 15 residues. Per the germline V gene, CDR1 is SGHDT and CDR2 is YYEEEE. J gave up 2 bases and V 0 bases, and 2 bases lay outside the gene matches. CDR3 protein: CASSLGDRGPYEQYF. For the CDR3, the DNA is TGTGCCAGCAGCTTGGGGGACAGGGGTCCCTACGAGCAGTACTTC. The full variable domain, completed using reference TRBV5-6 and TRBJ2-7, is DAGVTQSPTHLIKTRGQQVTLRCSPKSGHDTVSWYQQALGQGPQFIFQYYEEEERQRGNFPDRFSGHQFPNYSSELNVNALLLGDSALYLCASSLGDRGPYEQYFGPGTRLTVT.

The gene calls are TRBV30 and TRBJ1-5; D is ambiguous. CDR3 length: 13 amino acids. Germline V gene lookup returns CDR1 GTSNPN and CDR2 SVGIG (reference sequence). V lost 1 base, J lost 0 bases, and 4 bases lay in between. CDR3 protein: CAWSGASNQPQHF. The DNA for the CDR3 is TGTGCCTGGAGTGGGGCTAGCAATCAGCCCCAGCATTTT.

The J gene is TRBJ1-1, the V gene TRBV5-6, with 7 bases fitting TRBD1. V lost 4 bases to trimming and J lost 5 bases; unmatched junction nucleotides: 11. Germline V gene sequence: CDR1 SGHDT, CDR2 YYEEEE. The CDR3 runs 15 residues. The CDR3 is CASSMGGGSVTEAFF. In nucleotides, the CDR3 is TGTGCCAGCAGCATGGGAGGGGGCTCCGTAACTGAAGCTTTCTTT.

V usage is TRBV29-1 and J usage is TRBJ2-1; weak D call: TRBD2 (7 bases). Germline V gives CDR1 SQVTM, CDR2 ANQGSEA. CDR3 length equals 12 residues. V shed 7 bases and J shed 8 bases, with 15 bases lying between them. For the CDR3, the DNA is TGCAGCGGGGGGGGCGGGTACGATGAGCAGTTCTTC. Translating it yields CSGGGGYDEQFF.

The J gene is TRBJ1-2, the V gene TRBV11-3; D call uncertain. CDR3 length: 15 amino acids. V lost 1 base, J lost 7 bases, and 16 bases lay in between. Germline V gene lookup returns CDR1 SGHNT and CDR2 YENEEA. Here the CDR3 DNA reads TGTGCCAGCAGCTTAGGAGAGGGAGAGGGTGGTGGCTACACCTTC. Its translation is CASSLGEGEGGGYTF.

The V gene is TRBV6-1, the J gene TRBJ2-5, with D maybe TRBD1 (6 bases). The CDR3 length is 13 residues. Germline lookup yields CDR1 MNHNS and CDR2 SASEGT. The V and J ends lost 8 bases and 5 bases respectively, with 15 bases between them. CDR3 residues: CASYQGTRETQYF. DNA for the CDR3: TGTGCCAGCTATCAGGGGACACGGGAGACCCAGTACTTC.

This sequence joins TRBV5-4 and TRBJ2-7; D call uncertain. Germline-derived CDR1 and CDR2 are SGHNT and YYREEE (reference sequence). Trimming cost V 0 bases and J 0 bases, with 10 bases left between them. The CDR3 has 15 amino acids. The CDR3 bases are TGTGCCAGCAGCTTGGAGTCCTGGGCCTCCTACGAGCAGTACTTC. Protein: CASSLESWASYEQYF.

The chain carries TRBV9 and TRBJ2-1; the D gene is possibly TRBD1 (6 bases). From germline, CDR1 is SGDLS and CDR2 YYNGEE. The CDR3 consists of 15 residues. V lost 4 bases and J lost 6, with 17 bases in between. CDR3 in DNA: TGTGCCAGCAGCCCAGGGGCTGCAATGGCCAATGAGCAGTTCTTC. Encoded protein: CASSPGAAMANEQFF. Complete variable domain (other parts from reference TRBV9 and TRBJ2-1): DSGVTQTPKHLITATGQRVTLRCSPRSGDLSVYWYQQSLDQGLQFLIQYYNGEERAKGNILERFSAQQFPDLHSELNLSSLELGDSALYFCASSPGAAMANEQFFGPGTRLTVL.

This chain connects TRBV25-1 to TRBJ1-2, with TRBD1 identical over 9 bases. This CDR3 contains 16 residues. The V gene end was trimmed by 3 bases and the J gene end by 5 bases; junction bases not matched to a gene: 10. Germline-derived CDR1 and CDR2 are MGHDK and SYGVNS. CDR3 amino acids: CASSDPRQGGAYGYTF. The CDR3 DNA is TGTGCCAGCAGTGACCCCCGACAGGGGGGTGCGTATGGCTACACCTTC.

This clone was recorded once. This chain uses TRBV27 with TRBJ1-2, with D maybe TRBD1 (6 bases). Germline CDR1 is MNHEY and CDR2 is SMNVEV (reference sequence). V was pared by 5 bases and J by 8 bases, with 21 bases between. This CDR3 comprises 15 residues. The CDR3 region has the DNA TGTGCCAGCAGTCATCCAGGATGGGGGCAGGGCGGCTACACCTTC. Protein product: CASSHPGWGQGGYTF.

This rearrangement joins TRBV18 to TRBJ2-7; no firm D call. The V end was cut by 3 bases, the J end by 7 bases, with 10 bases between. CDR3 size: 12 residues. The V gene's germline CDR1 is KGHSH and CDR2 LQKENI. This chain's CDR3 is CASSPPSREQYF. Written as DNA, the CDR3 is TGTGCCAGCTCACCCCCGAGTCGGGAGCAGTACTTC.

This chain connects TRBV27 to TRBJ2-2; weak D call: TRBD1 (6 bases). The CDR3 length is 14 residues. Per germline, CDR1 MNHEY and CDR2 SMNVEV (reference sequence). Trimming removed 5 bases from V and 1 base from J, with 8 bases in between. The CDR3 region is CASSLGQNTGELFF. DNA for the CDR3: TGTGCCAGCAGTCTGGGACAGAACACCGGGGAGCTGTTTTTT.

This rearrangement joins TRBV19 to TRBJ2-7, with D perhaps TRBD2 (6 bases). The CDR3 is 14 residues long. CDR1 and CDR2 (germline): LNHDA, SQIVND (reference sequence). V was trimmed by 6 bases and J by 4 bases, leaving 16 bases between them. For the CDR3, the DNA is TGTGCCAGTAGGCGGTCGGGGACTCAATACGAGCAGTACTTC. It yields the protein CASRRSGTQYEQYF.

The chain carries TRBV9 and TRBJ2-7; tentative D call: TRBD2 (7 bases). The CDR3 consists of 14 residues. The V end lost 0 bases, the J end lost 3 bases, and 10 bases lay between the germline ends. Germline values: CDR1 SGDLS, CDR2 YYNGEE. In nucleotides, the CDR3 is TGTGCCAGCAGCGTAGGGGGGGGCGTCTACGAGCAGTACTTC. Translated, it gives CASSVGGGVYEQYF.

In this sample, this clone turned up once. The chain is built from TRBV11-2 and TRBJ2-1, with 7 bases aligning to TRBD2. The CDR3 runs to 15 residues. V gave up 1 base and J gave up 7 bases; unmatched junction bases: 7. Germline assignment: CDR1 SGHAT and CDR2 FQNNGV. The CDR3 spells CASSLGSGGPNEQFF. As DNA, the CDR3 is TGTGCCAGCAGCTTAGGTTCGGGAGGCCCTAATGAGCAGTTCTTC.

This rearrangement joins TRBV12-5 to TRBJ2-7; the match to TRBD1 covers 10 bases. Germline-derived CDR1 and CDR2 are LGHNT and FRNRAP. Trimming cost V 2 bases and J 9 bases; bases outside gene matches: 10. The CDR3 sequence is 15 residues long. The CDR3 DNA reads as TGTGCTAGTGGTTTGTGGGGACAGGGGACCTTGAGGCAGTACTTC. Amino acid sequence: CASGLWGQGTLRQYF.

The chain is built from TRBV12-5 and TRBJ2-7; a possible D gene is TRBD2 (5 bases). The germline V gene has CDR1 LGHNT and CDR2 FRNRAP. The ends were cut back, 4 bases at V and 6 bases at J, with 22 bases in the middle. The CDR3 has 16 residues. CDR3 in amino acids: CASGSTTLALRGEQYF. The CDR3 DNA is TGTGCTAGTGGTTCGACTACCTTGGCCCTCCGGGGCGAGCAGTACTTC.

Here the CDR3 DNA reads TGTGCCAGCACCCCAATAACGGCAGGTCCTAATGAAAAACTGTTTTTT. Protein sequence: CASTPITAGPNEKLFF. V is TRBV2 and J is TRBJ1-4; D remains unclear. CDR1 is SNHLY, CDR2 FYNNEI, per germline. This CDR3 comprises 16 residues. Trimming removed 7 bases at V and 3 bases at J, with 18 bases between. The full variable domain, completed using reference TRBV2 and TRBJ1-4, is EPEVTQTPSHQVTQMGQEVILRCVPISNHLYFYWYRQILGQKVEFLVSFYNNEISEKSEIFDDQFSVERPDGSNFTLKIRSTKLEDSAMYFCASTPITAGPNEKLFFGSGTQLSVL.

The rearrangement uses TRBV7-2 and TRBJ2-3; 7 bases align to TRBD2. J was trimmed by 2 bases and V by 1 base; bases with no gene match: 6. Germline V gene sequence: CDR1 SGHTA, CDR2 FQGNSA. CDR3 length: 16 residues. The CDR3 bases are TGTGCCAGCAGCTTAGGAGCTAGCGGAAACACAGATACGCAGTATTTT. Residues: CASSLGASGNTDTQYF.

J is TRBJ2-5 and V is TRBV4-1, with 10 bases aligning to TRBD2. V shed 1 base, J shed 5 bases, and the junction held 13 bases outside the gene matches. Germline CDR1 is MGHRA and CDR2 is YSYEKL. The CDR3 covers 18 residues. In nucleotides, the CDR3 is TGCGCCAGCAGCCAAGGAATTCTAGCGGGGGCGTTAGGGGAGACCCAGTACTTC. Protein sequence: CASSQGILAGALGETQYF.

The chain employs TRBV5-1 and TRBJ1-3; D call uncertain. The CDR3 consists of 14 residues. Germline V gene lookup returns CDR1 SGHRS and CDR2 YFSETQ. Trimming took off 0 bases at V and 3 bases at J, with 7 bases between the two ends. CDR3 in amino acids: CASSLASRGNTIYF. The CDR3 nucleotides are TGCGCCAGCAGCTTGGCCAGTCGTGGAAACACCATATATTTT.

This clone was seen more than once but under ten times. The chain joins TRBV18 to TRBJ1-2, with TRBD1 as a possible D gene (6 bases). V was trimmed by 3 bases and J by 3 bases, leaving 11 bases between them. The germline V gene encodes CDR1 KGHSH and CDR2 LQKENI. This CDR3 spans 14 amino acids. The CDR3 loop reads CASSPFEGDYGYTF. CDR3 DNA: TGTGCCAGCTCACCTTTTGAGGGGGACTATGGCTACACCTTC.